This T cell receptor beta chain was sequenced in a study of CD8+ T cells in alopecia areata. The V and J ends lost 3 bases and 3 bases respectively, with 6 bases between them. The CDR3 is 14 amino acids. In germline, CDR1 is MGHRA, CDR2 YSYEKL. RNA extraction was followed by reverse transcription into cDNA, which acted as the sequencing template. Clones were read by immunoSEQ multiplex PCR, and TCRdb kept only the in-frame ones, dropping some. The table has 150,000 or so clones, over 45% seen once; the top ten hold less than 8%. This clone was detected only once. Sequenced: CD4+ T cells sorted from blood. The sequence derives from a human donor with alopecia areata. This rearrangement joins TRBV4-1 to TRBJ2-6; D gene uncertain. The chain's CDR3 is CASSQTNGANVLTF. DNA for the CDR3: TGCGCCAGCAGCCAGACGAATGGGGCCAACGTCCTGACTTTC.